This T cell receptor (beta chain) is from a study of T cell responses to AZD1222 COVID-19 vaccine (dated by TCRdb to the early 2020s). As for the study more broadly: AZD1222 recipients whose second dose came at about 4 weeks and those whose second dose came at about 12 weeks were combined into one group, since spike-specific TCR depth and breadth did not differ between the two schedules. Trial participants were enrolled by age into 18-55, 56-69 and 70-plus year subgroups, with roughly 150, 30 and 60 TCR-sequenced participants respectively. A total of under 250 trial participants underwent TCR sequencing, of whom roughly 210 had received two doses of AZD1222 and 26 had received two doses of the MenACWY control vaccine. Broader findings and caveats from the paper: Epitopes outside the regions mutated in the B.1.351 and B.1.1.7 variants were reportedly recognized by nearly half of the unique spike-specific TCRs. Conclusions about previously exposed vaccinees are limited, since just a handful of AZD1222 recipients were seropositive for SARS-CoV-2 at baseline. After two AZD1222 doses, both the breadth and the depth of spike-specific TCRs were significantly higher than at day 0 and than in MenACWY recipients. The 56-69-year group was small, and its depth increase did not reach significance, likely because of low power. Most participants were white British and females outnumbered males, and the authors suggested that clonal diversity may have been underestimated. Vaccine-associated CD4 TCRs spanned the whole spike protein, with dominant responses in regions 160-218 and 743-854. Because no day 14 peak-response samples were available, repertoires were characterized only after the peak T cell response.

The time point label, read with the paper, signifies: baseline before first vaccination. The vaccinee samples were drawn from two UK trials, COV001 and COV002, one of which was a single-blind randomized controlled phase 2/3 trial testing AZD1222 (ChAdOx1 nCoV-19) in healthy adults. For TCRbeta chain sequencing, PBMC samples were collected from trial participants at day 0 and at day 28 after the second dose. The CDR3 regions of human TCRbeta chains were analyzed by immunosequencing. As for the original processing: Repertoire TCRs were checked for matches against a reference library of SARS-CoV-2-specific TCRs that had been generated using the MIRA antigen-specificity platform. Breadth was defined as the fraction of unique TCRs that were SARS-CoV-2-associated. Depth was defined as the fraction of total T cells that were SARS-CoV-2-associated. Each spike-specific TCR was assigned to its reactive spike region and to a CD4 or CD8 class using the MIRA data. Log10-transformed breadth and depth values were compared by one-way ANOVA with Sidak's multiple comparisons tests. In its TCRdb copy, this immuneACCESS table keeps in-frame sequences only and misses some clones. Where compared with another copy, unresolved V genes explain less than half of these, and the others have no known cause. The DNA gave D and trimming, while V, J and clone size come from that table. The sample table records 100,000 to 150,000 clones; roughly nine tenths of these occur just once. Together, the top ten hold under 1.5% of the sample.

This clone was counted ten times or more. Its cognate antigen has yet to be identified. One base away there is no much larger clone; base qualities are not given. In the same sample, other DNA sequences code for this CDR3. At the junction V is shortened by 5 bases and J by 10 bases, with 14 bases in between. The cysteine opens and the phenylalanine closes a CDR3 of 11 amino acids. The sequence is cut down to CDR3 DNA, 33 bases in frame from base 1. CDR1 SQVTM and CDR2 ANQGSEA were looked up in the germline V gene. This TCR was sampled from an adult in good health. The sample consisted of peripheral blood, taken on day 0 of AZD1222 vaccination. The chain links TRBV29-1 with TRBJ1-1, with TRBD1 perhaps the D gene, on 6 matching bases. The CDR3 is CSVLQGRRAFF. At the DNA level, the sequence is TGCAGCGTTCTCCAGGGGCGGAGAGCTTTCTTT.